This entry lists 25 T cell receptor beta chains sequenced from one sample in a study of cytomegalovirus exposure and HLA in healthy donors. PCR employed 60 Vbeta and 13 Jbeta primers. The protocol was immunoSEQ multiplex PCR, while the TCRdb copy is restricted to in-frame clones and leaves out a portion. The table includes 150,000 to 200,000 clones, just over 75% detected once. Sequenced sample: PBMCs. The source is a man younger than 45 in good health and CMV-seronegative.

The rearrangement links TRBV11-2 to TRBJ2-7; TRBD2 matches 10 bases. In germline, CDR1 is SGHAT, CDR2 FQNNGV. J was trimmed by 0 bases and V by 5 bases; bases with no gene match: 7. This CDR3 contains 16 residues. The CDR3 sequence is CASSDPGTSASYEQYF. The DNA of the CDR3 is TGTGCCAGCAGCGATCCCGGGACTAGCGCCTCCTACGAGCAGTACTTC.

The V call is TRBV6-1, the J call TRBJ2-5; TRBD1 matches at 7 bases. V was clipped by 0 bases and J by 2 bases; unmatched bases: 15. CDR1 and CDR2 from the germline V gene are MNHNS and SASEGT. This CDR3 region has 19 residues. CDR3 sequence: CASSEAVFPLGQRQETQYF. The CDR3 nucleotides are TGTGCCAGCAGTGAAGCCGTCTTCCCTCTGGGACAGAGACAAGAGACCCAGTACTTC.

This chain joins TRBV9 and TRBJ2-1; possible D gene TRBD2, 6 bases. This CDR3 contains 19 residues. CDR1 and CDR2 from the germline V gene are SGDLS and YYNGEE. Between the trimmed V and J ends, which lost 4 bases and 4 bases, there was a span of 27 bases. CDR3 sequence reads: CASSNPLYSGNSKYNEQFF. CDR3 DNA sequence: TGTGCCAGCAGCAACCCCCTATATAGCGGCAACTCCAAATACAATGAGCAGTTCTTC. The full variable domain, with the rest looked up from reference TRBV9 and TRBJ2-1, is DSGVTQTPKHLITATGQRVTLRCSPRSGDLSVYWYQQSLDQGLQFLIQYYNGEERAKGNILERFSAQQFPDLHSELNLSSLELGDSALYFCASSNPLYSGNSKYNEQFFGPGTRLTVL.

The chain joins TRBV18 to TRBJ2-2, with 11 bases identical to TRBD2. The length of the CDR3 is 16 residues. Germline CDR1 and CDR2: KGHSH and LQKENI. V lost 3 bases, J lost 1 base, and 1 base stayed unmatched. CDR3 sequence reads: CASSPGTSGNTGELFF. In nucleotides, the CDR3 is TGTGCCAGCTCACCCGGGACTAGCGGGAACACCGGGGAGCTGTTTTTT.

The chain uses TRBV4-1 and TRBJ2-7, with 12 bases that match TRBD2. V was pared by 0 bases and J by 7 bases, with 7 bases of the junction left unmatched. The CDR3 is 16 amino acids. CDR1 MGHRA and CDR2 YSYEKL come from the germline V gene. CDR3 sequence reads: CASSQEMTSGRVEQYF. CDR3 DNA sequence: TGCGCCAGCAGCCAAGAGATGACTAGCGGGAGAGTGGAGCAGTACTTC.

This chain uses TRBV5-6 with TRBJ1-4; the D is unclear. This CDR3 is built from 16 residues. V was cut by 1 base and J by 4 bases, with 14 bases left in between. CDR1 is SGHDT and CDR2 is YYEEEE in the germline V gene. Written as DNA, the CDR3 is TGTGCCAGCAGCTTGCAAGGATCGACTGGTAATGAAAAACTGTTTTTT. Its protein is CASSLQGSTGNEKLFF. Together with reference TRBV5-6 and TRBJ1-4, the CDR3 gives the full variable domain: DAGVTQSPTHLIKTRGQQVTLRCSPKSGHDTVSWYQQALGQGPQFIFQYYEEEERQRGNFPDRFSGHQFPNYSSELNVNALLLGDSALYLCASSLQGSTGNEKLFFGSGTQLSVL.

The chain carries TRBV7-9 and TRBJ1-5; 11 nucleotides agree with TRBD1. V shed 1 base, J shed 5 bases, and the junction held 4 bases outside the gene matches. CDR3 length equals 16 residues. The V gene's germline CDR1 is SEHNR and CDR2 FQNEAQ (reference sequence). The CDR3 nucleotides read TGTGCCAGCAGCTTAGACGGGACAGGGGGTCATCAGCCCCAGCATTTT. It translates to CASSLDGTGGHQPQHF.

The rearrangement joins TRBV28 to TRBJ2-7; 12 nucleotides match TRBD2. V shed 5 bases and J 4 bases; nucleotides not matched to a gene: 3. The CDR3 runs to 14 residues. The germline V gene has CDR1 MDHEN and CDR2 SYDVKM. CDR3 bases: TGTGCCAGCAGTCGACTAGCGGGAGTTTACGAGCAGTACTTC. It encodes CASSRLAGVYEQYF.

This chain links TRBV7-9 with TRBJ2-3; TRBD1 matches 10 bases. Germline-derived CDR1 and CDR2 are SEHNR and FQNEAQ (reference sequence). This CDR3 spans 16 amino acids. V was pared by 2 bases and J by 1 base, with 3 bases of the junction left unmatched. CDR3 coding DNA: TGTGCCAGCAGCTTACCCGGGACAGGGGGCACAGATACGCAGTATTTT. The encoded protein is CASSLPGTGGTDTQYF.

The chain employs TRBV2 and TRBJ2-1, with 10 bases lining up with TRBD2. Germline V gene sequence: CDR1 SNHLY, CDR2 FYNNEI. The CDR3 is made up of 15 amino acids. V lost 7 bases to trimming and J lost 6 bases; unmatched junction nucleotides: 9. This chain's CDR3 is CASIQRGGFGNEQFF. The CDR3 DNA is TGTGCCAGCATCCAGCGGGGGGGTTTTGGCAATGAGCAGTTCTTC.

A single count supports this clone. The CDR3 DNA is TGTGCCAGCAGCCCGGACAGGGTCGAATATGGCTACACCTTC. Protein sequence: CASSPDRVEYGYTF. The chain couples TRBV11-2 to TRBJ1-2, with TRBD1 identical over 8 bases. The V gene's germline CDR1 is SGHAT and CDR2 FQNNGV. Trimming removed 5 bases from V and 5 bases from J; junction bases left unmatched: 7. CDR3 length equals 14 residues.

This chain joins TRBV5-1 and TRBJ2-3; 9 bases fit TRBD2. Germline V lookup: CDR1 SGHRS, CDR2 YFSETQ. CDR3 length: 15 amino acids. V dropped 4 bases and J dropped 3; count of bases not matched to a gene: 6. The DNA for the CDR3 is TGCGCCAGCAGCACCCGACTAGCGGTTACAGATACGCAGTATTTT. It specifies CASSTRLAVTDTQYF.

The chain uses TRBV19 and TRBJ2-2; 9 positions match TRBD2. CDR1 is LNHDA, CDR2 SQIVND, per germline (reference sequence). The CDR3 is 17 residues long. J gave up 5 bases and V 6 bases, and 13 bases lay outside the gene matches. The CDR3 reads CASRYNSGSGRTGELFF. CDR3 DNA sequence: TGTGCCAGTAGATATAATAGCGGGAGCGGTCGAACCGGGGAGCTGTTTTTT.

The chain joins TRBV7-9 to TRBJ2-1; D not certain. The CDR3 covers 12 residues. Germline V gene data show CDR1 as SEHNR and CDR2 as FQNEAQ (reference sequence). V gave up 5 bases and J gave up 10 bases, with 12 bases separating them. The CDR3 DNA reads as TGTGCCAGCAGCCTTATACAATTGGAGCAGTTCTTC. Translated: CASSLIQLEQFF.

The genes are TRBV5-8 and TRBJ1-1; 7 bases align to TRBD1. The CDR3 spans 15 residues. Germline V gene lookup returns CDR1 SGHTS and CDR2 YDEGEE. V lost 4 bases, J lost 4 bases, and 10 bases stayed unmatched. CDR3 nucleotides: TGTGCCAGCAGCCTTTACAGGGGAGGAAGCACTGAAGCTTTCTTT. Translating gives CASSLYRGGSTEAFF.

The CDR3 sequence: CASSIQRSADTQYF. DNA of the CDR3: TGTGCCAGTAGTATACAAAGGAGCGCAGATACGCAGTATTTT. This sequence joins TRBV19 and TRBJ2-3; D is uncertain. Germline assignment: CDR1 LNHDA and CDR2 SQIVND (reference sequence). The CDR3 runs 14 residues. V dropped 2 bases and J dropped 4 bases, with 10 bases sitting between them.

The chain couples TRBV19 to TRBJ2-7; the match to TRBD2 covers 13 bases. Germline V gene sequence: CDR1 LNHDA, CDR2 SQIVND (reference sequence). The CDR3 length is 16 residues. V was pared by 4 bases and J by 3 bases, with 6 bases of the junction left unmatched. The CDR3 loop is CASSSPGLAGVYEQYF. The CDR3 DNA sequence: TGTGCCAGTAGTAGCCCTGGACTAGCGGGAGTCTACGAGCAGTACTTC.

The chain carries TRBV10-3 and TRBJ2-7; D is unclear. This CDR3 spans 14 amino acids. The germline V gene encodes CDR1 ENHRY and CDR2 SYGVKD. Trimming removed 6 bases at V and 2 bases at J, with 14 bases between. This CDR3 reads CAIRDSGPPYEQYF. CDR3 nucleotides: TGTGCCATCAGGGATTCAGGTCCTCCCTACGAGCAGTACTTC.

The chain carries TRBV2 and TRBJ2-1; D may be TRBD2 (7 bases). V was trimmed by 4 bases and J by 8 bases, leaving 15 bases between them. The CDR3 contains 14 residues. CDR1 and CDR2 (germline): SNHLY, FYNNEI. The CDR3 here is CASSGAGAGDEQFF. DNA of the CDR3: TGTGCCAGCAGTGGGGCGGGGGCGGGCGATGAGCAGTTCTTC. The full variable domain, its missing parts supplied by reference TRBV2 and TRBJ2-1, is EPEVTQTPSHQVTQMGQEVILRCVPISNHLYFYWYRQILGQKVEFLVSFYNNEISEKSEIFDDQFSVERPDGSNFTLKIRSTKLEDSAMYFCASSGAGAGDEQFFGPGTRLTVL.

This sequence joins TRBV28 and TRBJ2-3, with 11 bases identical to TRBD1. The germline V gene has CDR1 MDHEN and CDR2 SYDVKM. The CDR3 is 16 amino acids. Trimming at V came to 3 bases and at J to 3 bases, leaving 5 bases not matched to a gene. CDR3 sequence (DNA): TGTGCCAGCAGTTTGTCCCGGGACAGGGGGACAGATACGCAGTATTTT. Translation gives CASSLSRDRGTDTQYF.

This clone was observed a few times. The chain links TRBV9 to TRBJ2-1; 7 bases agree with TRBD2. V was clipped by 4 bases and J by 2 bases; unmatched bases: 15. There are 18 residues in the CDR3. From germline, CDR1 is SGDLS and CDR2 YYNGEE. In nucleotides, the CDR3 is TGTGCCAGCAGCTACCCCCCTGATGTGGGAGGGCCCTACAATGAGCAGTTCTTC. Translating gives CASSYPPDVGGPYNEQFF.

J is TRBJ2-3 and V is TRBV21-1; the table's D gene call, TRBD1, was not cross checked with the DNA. TRBV21-1 is listed as a pseudogene. The CDR3 consists of 17 residues. Here the CDR3 reads CASSKYRDISSTDTQYF. In DNA form, the CDR3 reads TGTGCCAGCAGCAAATACAGGGACATTTCTAGCACAGATACGCAGTATTTT.

This chain joins TRBV7-3 and TRBJ2-5, with 7 bases identical to TRBD2. The J segment lost 7 bases and the V segment lost 4 bases, leaving 12 bases of the junction unmatched. CDR3 size: 15 residues. CDR1 and CDR2 from the germline V gene are SGHTA and FQGTGA. CDR3 in amino acids: CASSSESASGGTQYF. In DNA form, the CDR3 reads TGTGCCAGCAGCTCAGAGTCGGCCTCGGGAGGGACCCAGTACTTC. Variable domain in full (rest from reference TRBV7-3 and TRBJ2-5): GAGVSQTPSNKVTEKGKYVELRCDPISGHTALYWYRQSLGQGPEFLIYFQGTGAADDSGLPNDRFFAVRPEGSVSTLKIQRTERGDSAVYLCASSSESASGGTQYFGPGTRLLVL.

This clone was counted only a few times. The chain recombines TRBV6-1 with TRBJ2-2, with D perhaps matching TRBD1 (5 bases). CDR3 size: 14 residues. CDR1 MNHNS and CDR2 SASEGT come from the germline V gene. The germline V and J ends were trimmed by 4 bases and 3 bases, with 9 bases remaining between them. CDR3 sequence (DNA): TGTGCCAGCAGTGGTCAGGGTCACACCGGGGAGCTGTTTTTT. Residues: CASSGQGHTGELFF.

The rearrangement joins TRBV5-1 to TRBJ2-7, with 9 bases fitting TRBD2. The CDR3 loop spans 15 amino acids. V lost 4 bases to trimming and J lost 2 bases; unmatched junction nucleotides: 7. CDR1 is SGHRS and CDR2 is YFSETQ in the germline V gene. The CDR3 here is CASSHSGGGTYEQYF. The CDR3 coding sequence is TGCGCCAGCAGCCATAGCGGGGGCGGAACCTACGAGCAGTACTTC. The full variable domain, completed using reference TRBV5-1 and TRBJ2-7, is KAGVTQTPRYLIKTRGQQVTLSCSPISGHRSVSWYQQTPGQGLQFLFEYFSETQRNKGNFPGRFSGRQFSNSRSEMNVSTLELGDSALYLCASSHSGGGTYEQYFGPGTRLTVT.